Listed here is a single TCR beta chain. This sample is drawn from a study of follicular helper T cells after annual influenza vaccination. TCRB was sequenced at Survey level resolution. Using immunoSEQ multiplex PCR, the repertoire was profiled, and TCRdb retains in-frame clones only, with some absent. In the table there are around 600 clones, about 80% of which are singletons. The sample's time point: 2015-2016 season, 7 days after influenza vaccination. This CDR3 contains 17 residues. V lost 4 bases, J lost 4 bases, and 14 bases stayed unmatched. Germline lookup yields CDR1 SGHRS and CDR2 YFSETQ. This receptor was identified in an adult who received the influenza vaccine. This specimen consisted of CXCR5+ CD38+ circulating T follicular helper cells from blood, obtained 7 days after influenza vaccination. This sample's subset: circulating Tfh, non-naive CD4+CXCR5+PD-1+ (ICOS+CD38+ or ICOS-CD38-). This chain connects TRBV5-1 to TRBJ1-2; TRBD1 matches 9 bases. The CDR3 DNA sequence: TGCGCCAGCAGCATCCGGGACAGGGACCCTTCCTTCTATGGCTACACCTTC. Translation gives CASSIRDRDPSFYGYTF.